What follows is one T cell receptor (beta chain) and its context. This entry is derived from a study of blood T cell repertoires in COVID-19. Study information: The analysed material was cDNA or gDNA that came from T cells, B-cell-depleted T cells, or PBMCs.

Here immunoSEQ multiplex PCR was the method, and the copy in TCRdb shows in-frame clones only, minus some. Here the sample spans hundreds of thousands of clones, 90% being singletons. Enrolled through a virtual design, the participants were between roughly 18 and 89 years of age and came from 24 US areas. This TCR was sampled from a woman aged 18-29 years with acute COVID-19. The sample was PBMCs or T cells enriched from blood (not recorded which).

The CDR3 loop reads CASSSPGTSGSYEQYF. DNA for the CDR3: TGTGCCAGCAGTTCACCCGGGACTAGCGGGAGTTACGAGCAGTACTTC. This chain links TRBV28 with TRBJ2-7; 14 bases line up with TRBD2. The CDR3 runs 16 residues. Losses at the gene ends were 4 bases for V and 4 bases for J; bases not matched to a gene: 6. Germline CDR1 reads MDHEN; CDR2 reads SYDVKM.